These 18 T cell receptor beta chains originate from one sample sequenced in a study of spatial heterogeneity in lung cancer. TCRdb passed the 5' RACE reads through MiXCR, listing each CDR3 protein once. The profile shows roughly 120,000 distinct CDR3 sequences, 9% to 15% of them singletons. Time point reported: blood at routine non-recurrence follow-up after resection. The input material, whole RNA from tumor, nontumor lung or frozen PBMC, was sequenced unsorted. Sequenced here: PBMCs, sampled at follow-up. These receptors all come from a male donor with early-stage non-small cell lung cancer.

This clonotype occurred many times. The V and J genes are TRBV27 and TRBJ1-5; 9 bases match TRBD1. J gave up 7 bases and V 3 bases, and 4 bases lay outside the gene matches. This CDR3 has 14 residues. From germline, CDR1 is MNHEY and CDR2 SMNVEV (reference sequence). The CDR3 region has the DNA TGTGCCAGCAGTTTTGGACAGGGGATACAGCCCCAGCATTTT. It encodes CASSFGQGIQPQHF.

This clonotype was counted many times. The J gene is TRBJ2-3, the V gene TRBV29-1; D not resolved. The length of the CDR3 is 12 residues. V lost 1 base to trimming and J lost 7 bases, with 9 bases between them. The V gene's germline CDR1 is SQVTM and CDR2 ANQGSEA. This CDR3 reads CSVEVLGYTQYF. The CDR3 DNA follows: TGCAGCGTTGAAGTCCTGGGGTATACGCAGTATTTT.

The chain is built from TRBV5-1 and TRBJ2-3; D call uncertain. The length of the CDR3 is 13 residues. Trimming removed 8 bases at V and 9 bases at J, with 19 bases between. CDR1 is SGHRS and CDR2 is YFSETQ in the germline V gene. The DNA of the CDR3 is TGCGCCAGTCAGACGGACCCGGGTCAAACGCAGTATTTT. Translated: CASQTDPGQTQYF.

This clonotype has a handful of counts. J is TRBJ2-1 and V is TRBV18; weak D call: TRBD2 (6 bases). Per germline, CDR1 KGHSH and CDR2 LQKENI. Trimming left V 4 bases short and J 6 bases short, with 19 bases between. CDR3 length equals 16 residues. CDR3 in DNA: TGTGCCAGCTCACTAAGTATCGGAGGGCAAGTCAATGAGCAGTTCTTC. Its protein is CASSLSIGGQVNEQFF.

This clonotype was detected a few times. This rearrangement joins TRBV6-6 to TRBJ1-5; D might be TRBD1 (6 bases). The CDR3 sequence is 12 residues long. CDR1 is MNHNY, CDR2 SVGAGI, per germline (reference sequence). V was cut by 10 bases and J by 3 bases, with 10 bases left in between. CDR3 residues: CAIGQTNQPQHF. CDR3 coding DNA: TGTGCCATCGGACAGACCAATCAGCCCCAGCATTTT.

The sample holds many counts of this clonotype. This chain uses TRBV5-6 with TRBJ2-6; TRBD1 is a possible D gene (6 bases). CDR3 length: 16 amino acids. Trimming shortened V by 4 bases and J by 0 bases, and 11 bases separated the two germline ends. The germline V gene encodes CDR1 SGHDT and CDR2 YYEEEE. The DNA of the CDR3 is TGTGCCAGCAGCCCTGACAGGCCCTCTGGGGCCAACGTCCTGACTTTC. Translation: CASSPDRPSGANVLTF.

This clonotype appeared a few times. The V call is TRBV5-6, the J call TRBJ1-5, with 9 bases identical to TRBD1. CDR1 and CDR2 (germline): SGHDT, YYEEEE. Trimming at V came to 4 bases and at J to 1 base, leaving 6 bases not matched to a gene. The CDR3 sequence is 16 residues long. The CDR3 is CASSAQGQGSNQPQHF. The DNA for the CDR3 is TGTGCCAGCAGCGCTCAGGGACAGGGCAGCAATCAGCCCCAGCATTTT. Together with reference TRBV5-6 and TRBJ1-5, the CDR3 gives the full variable domain: DAGVTQSPTHLIKTRGQQVTLRCSPKSGHDTVSWYQQALGQGPQFIFQYYEEEERQRGNFPDRFSGHQFPNYSSELNVNALLLGDSALYLCASSAQGQGSNQPQHFGDGTRLSIL.

This clonotype was seen repeatedly, ten times or more. V gene TRBV20-1 combines with J gene TRBJ2-7; tentative D call: TRBD1 (6 bases). The V end was cut by 4 bases, the J end by 7 bases, with 17 bases between. From germline, CDR1 is DFQATT and CDR2 SNEGSKA (reference sequence). This CDR3 has 13 residues. CDR3 nucleotide sequence: TGCAGTGCTACTACAGGGTATGTGCGGGAGCAGTACTTC. It specifies CSATTGYVREQYF.

In this sample, this clonotype turned up a few times. The V gene is TRBV2, the J gene TRBJ2-3; D might be TRBD2 (5 bases). Germline V CDR1 and CDR2: SNHLY, FYNNEI. V was clipped by 3 bases and J by 1 base, with 14 bases between them. This CDR3 region has 16 residues. DNA for the CDR3: TGTGCCAGCAGTGATGGGAGCCCTCCGGGCACAGATACGCAGTATTTT. It codes for CASSDGSPPGTDTQYF. The full variable domain, with the rest looked up from reference TRBV2 and TRBJ2-3, is EPEVTQTPSHQVTQMGQEVILRCVPISNHLYFYWYRQILGQKVEFLVSFYNNEISEKSEIFDDQFSVERPDGSNFTLKIRSTKLEDSAMYFCASSDGSPPGTDTQYFGPGTRLTVL.

This clonotype was observed a few times. This chain links TRBV24-1 with TRBJ1-4, with D tentatively TRBD1 (6 bases). This CDR3 comprises 15 residues. From germline, CDR1 is KGHDR and CDR2 SFDVKD. V was clipped by 4 bases and J by 7 bases, with 15 bases between them. In nucleotides, the CDR3 is TGTGCCACCAGTGACCCGACAGGATCGATTGAAAAACTGTTTTTT. Encoded protein: CATSDPTGSIEKLFF.

This clonotype was seen only a few times. J is TRBJ2-6 and V is TRBV11-2, with D tentatively TRBD2 (6 bases). In germline, CDR1 is SGHAT, CDR2 FQNNGV. The V and J ends lost 3 bases and 0 bases respectively, with 12 bases between them. This CDR3 contains 17 residues. Here the CDR3 DNA reads TGTGCCAGCAGCTTTGGGGGGACCTTCTCTGGGGCCAACGTCCTGACTTTC. Residues: CASSFGGTFSGANVLTF.

The rearrangement links TRBV5-4 to TRBJ1-3; D possibly corresponds to TRBD1 (5 bases). V was cut by 2 bases and J by 3 bases, with 18 bases left in between. The CDR3 runs 17 residues. Germline V gene sequence: CDR1 SGHNT, CDR2 YYREEE (reference sequence). The CDR3 coding sequence is TGTGCCAGCAGCTTCGACAGAGGCGGGATCGGTGGAAACACCATATATTTT. It codes for CASSFDRGGIGGNTIYF.

V gene TRBV28 combines with J gene TRBJ1-6; D gene ambiguous. V was pared by 6 bases and J by 5 bases, with 11 bases between. Germline-derived CDR1 and CDR2 are MDHEN and SYDVKM. The CDR3 contains 14 residues. The CDR3: CASSPGSNNSPLHF. CDR3 in DNA: TGTGCCAGCAGCCCGGGGAGTAATAATTCACCCCTCCACTTT.

This clonotype showed up many times. The chain is built from TRBV7-9 and TRBJ2-1; the D is unclear. CDR1 and CDR2 (germline): SEHNR, FQNEAQ (reference sequence). Trimming took 2 bases from V and 5 from J, leaving 10 bases between them. The CDR3 extends over 14 amino acids. The CDR3 nucleotides read TGTGCCAGCAGCTTAAACGACGGCCACAATGAGCAGTTCTTC. Its translation is CASSLNDGHNEQFF.

This clonotype was detected only a few times. J is TRBJ2-1 and V is TRBV5-1, with D perhaps TRBD2 (6 bases). V lost 4 bases and J lost 1, with 15 bases in between. The CDR3 runs to 16 residues. Germline values: CDR1 SGHRS, CDR2 YFSETQ. DNA for the CDR3: TGCGCCAGCAGCCCCGGAGGGTCGGGGTCCTACAATGAGCAGTTCTTC. Its translation is CASSPGGSGSYNEQFF.

This clonotype was counted many times. The chain couples TRBV6-2 or TRBV6-3 to TRBJ2-6, with D perhaps assigned TRBD1 or TRBD2 (6 bases each). V lost 7 bases and J lost 4, with 14 bases in between. CDR1 and CDR2 from the germline V gene are MNHEY and SVGEGT. The CDR3 totals 15 residues. This CDR3 reads CASIPGAQGANVLTF. Written as DNA, the CDR3 is TGTGCCAGCATACCGGGGGCGCAAGGGGCCAACGTCCTGACTTTC.

There are many counts of this clonotype. V gene TRBV20-1 combines with J gene TRBJ1-5; D gene uncertain. V gave up 6 bases and J gave up 2 bases, with 14 bases separating them. Germline assignment: CDR1 DFQATT and CDR2 SNEGSKA (reference sequence). This CDR3 is built from 14 residues. The CDR3 loop is CSARFALGNQPQHF. The CDR3 nucleotides are TGCAGTGCCCGGTTCGCCCTTGGCAATCAGCCCCAGCATTTT.

A word on this clonotype: Given a much more abundant clone one base away, this may be a read error. This sequence joins TRBV29-1 and TRBJ2-5, with 8 bases identical to TRBD2. V shed 0 bases and J 5 bases; nucleotides not matched to a gene: 5. In germline, CDR1 is SQVTM, CDR2 ANQGSEA. The CDR3 is 14 amino acids. The CDR3 reads CSVEDRAGEETQYF. CDR3 DNA sequence: TGCAGCGTTGAAGATAGAGCGGGGGAGGAGACCCAGTACTTC. Looking up the rest from reference TRBV29-1 and TRBJ2-5 gives the full variable domain: SAVISQKPSRDICQRGTSLTIQCQVDSQVTMMFWYRQQPGQSLTLIATANQGSEATYESGFVIDKFPISRPNLTFSTLTVSNMSPEDSSIYLCSVEDRAGEETQYFGPGTRLLVL.